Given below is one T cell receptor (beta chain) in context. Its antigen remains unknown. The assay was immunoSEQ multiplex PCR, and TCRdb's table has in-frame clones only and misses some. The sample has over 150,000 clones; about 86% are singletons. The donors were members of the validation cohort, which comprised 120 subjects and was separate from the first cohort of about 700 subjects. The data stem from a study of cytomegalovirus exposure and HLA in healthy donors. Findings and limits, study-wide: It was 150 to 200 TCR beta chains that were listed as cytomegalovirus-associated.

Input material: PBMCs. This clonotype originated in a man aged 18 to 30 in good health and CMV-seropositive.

The DNA for the CDR3 is TGTGCCATCAGTGAGGGGAGAGGCTACACCTTC. It translates to CAISEGRGYTF. The rearrangement joins TRBV10-3 to TRBJ1-2, with D unclear. Germline V gives CDR1 ENHRY, CDR2 SYGVKD. The CDR3 extends over 11 amino acids. The germline V and J ends were trimmed by 2 bases and 8 bases, with 6 bases remaining between them.